This paragraph reports one T cell receptor (beta chain). Germline CDR1 and CDR2: SEHNR and FQNEAQ (reference sequence). Trimming took off 2 bases at V and 0 bases at J, with 14 bases between the two ends. This CDR3 is 17 amino acids long. This entry comes from a study of blood T cell repertoires in COVID-19. At the level of the study: The origin of the acute and convalescent COVID-19 samples was the United States, Italy and Spain.

Method: immunoSEQ multiplex PCR; TCRdb's copy keeps in-frame clones and lacks some. This sample has roughly 200,000 clones; approximately 86% occur once, and the top ten carry 3%. The material sequenced was peripheral blood. This sequence originates from a man in his sixties with acute or convalescent COVID-19. V is TRBV7-9 and J is TRBJ1-3; weak D call: TRBD1 (5 bases). CDR3: CASSLWGLSPSGNTIYF. Written as DNA, the CDR3 is TGTGCCAGCAGCTTATGGGGACTATCTCCCTCTGGAAACACCATATATTTT.